The T cell receptor (beta chain) under discussion was sequenced for a study of post-analysis software for immune sequencing data. Findings of the study overall: TRBV segments more frequent in patients than in controls numbered roughly 5 and included TRBV5-6, TRBV5-1 and TRBV20-1.

Germline-derived CDR1 and CDR2 are MDHEN and SYDVKM. This CDR3 comprises 14 residues. About this clonotype itself: The antigen is not known. One end of the junction fails to match germline, which may point to a read error.

TCR beta cDNA libraries included unique molecular identifiers. Each batch of roughly 1 to 11 million T cells produced 450,000 to 500,000 cDNA molecules. One entry per CDR3 protein, called by TCRdb with MiXCR from the PCR reads. The data contain 650,000 to 850,000 distinct CDR3 sequences, around 42% of them seen just once; the ten biggest clones take up 4.9%. The sequence derives from a girl aged 10 to 17 with multiple sclerosis. The sample consisted of blood. The rearrangement uses TRBV28 and TRBJ1-2; 8 positions agree with TRBD1. The DNA of the CDR3 is TGTGCCAGCAGAGGAACGGGACAGGCATATGACTACACCTTC. Translated, it gives CASRGTGQAYDYTF.